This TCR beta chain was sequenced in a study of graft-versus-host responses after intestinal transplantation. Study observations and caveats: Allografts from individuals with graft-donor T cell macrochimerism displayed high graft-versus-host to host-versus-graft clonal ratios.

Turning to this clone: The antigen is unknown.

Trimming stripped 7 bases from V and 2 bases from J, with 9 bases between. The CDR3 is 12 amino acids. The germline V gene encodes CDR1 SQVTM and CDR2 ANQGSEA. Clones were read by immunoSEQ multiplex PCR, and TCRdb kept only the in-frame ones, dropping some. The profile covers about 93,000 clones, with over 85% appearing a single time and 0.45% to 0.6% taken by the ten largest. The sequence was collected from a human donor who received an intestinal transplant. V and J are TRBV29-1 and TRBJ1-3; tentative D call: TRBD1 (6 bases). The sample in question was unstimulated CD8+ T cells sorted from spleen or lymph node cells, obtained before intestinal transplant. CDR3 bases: TGCAGCGGTACAGGGACTGGAAACACCATATATTTT. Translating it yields CSGTGTGNTIYF.